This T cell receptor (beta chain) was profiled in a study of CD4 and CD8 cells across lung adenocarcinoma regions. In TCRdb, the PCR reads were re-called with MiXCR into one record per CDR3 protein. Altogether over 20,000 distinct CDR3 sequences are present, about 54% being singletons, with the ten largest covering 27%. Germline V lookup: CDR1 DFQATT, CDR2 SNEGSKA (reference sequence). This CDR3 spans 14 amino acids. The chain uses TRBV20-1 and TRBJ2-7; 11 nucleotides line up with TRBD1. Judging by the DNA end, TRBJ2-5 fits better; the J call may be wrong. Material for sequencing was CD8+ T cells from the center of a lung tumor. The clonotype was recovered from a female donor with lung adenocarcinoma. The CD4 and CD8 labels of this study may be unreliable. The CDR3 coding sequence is TGCAGTGCCAGACCCGGACAGGGGGCTGAGACCCAGTACTTC. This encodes CSARPGQGAETQYF.